The present entry profiles one T cell receptor beta chain with its context. Its antigen is not known. Other DNA sequences of this sample code for an identical CDR3. The data derive from a study of shared clonotypes between healthy human individuals. Study-level findings and limits: It was the few donors that limited the genetic and exposure-history diversity represented. Depth was large, yet rarefaction showed that sorted-subset sequencing was incomplete. Memory subsets generally showed smaller estimated richness than naive subsets did.

The method was immunoSEQ multiplex PCR; TCRdb's version includes in-frame clones alone and lacks a portion of them. Of approximately 980,000 clones detected, around 80% appear once; the ten largest clones hold around 1.4%. The CDR3 loop spans 12 amino acids. Trimming removed 0 bases from V and 8 bases from J, with 7 bases in between. Germline assignment: CDR1 ENHRY and CDR2 SYGVKD. The clonotype was recovered from a young man in good health. V is TRBV10-3 and J is TRBJ1-2; no firm D call. Material for sequencing was memory CD4+ T cells sorted from blood. Documented subset: CD45RA-negative fraction. The CDR3 DNA reads TGTGCCATCAGTGAGTCGGGTACAGGCTACACCTTC. Translated: CAISESGTGYTF.